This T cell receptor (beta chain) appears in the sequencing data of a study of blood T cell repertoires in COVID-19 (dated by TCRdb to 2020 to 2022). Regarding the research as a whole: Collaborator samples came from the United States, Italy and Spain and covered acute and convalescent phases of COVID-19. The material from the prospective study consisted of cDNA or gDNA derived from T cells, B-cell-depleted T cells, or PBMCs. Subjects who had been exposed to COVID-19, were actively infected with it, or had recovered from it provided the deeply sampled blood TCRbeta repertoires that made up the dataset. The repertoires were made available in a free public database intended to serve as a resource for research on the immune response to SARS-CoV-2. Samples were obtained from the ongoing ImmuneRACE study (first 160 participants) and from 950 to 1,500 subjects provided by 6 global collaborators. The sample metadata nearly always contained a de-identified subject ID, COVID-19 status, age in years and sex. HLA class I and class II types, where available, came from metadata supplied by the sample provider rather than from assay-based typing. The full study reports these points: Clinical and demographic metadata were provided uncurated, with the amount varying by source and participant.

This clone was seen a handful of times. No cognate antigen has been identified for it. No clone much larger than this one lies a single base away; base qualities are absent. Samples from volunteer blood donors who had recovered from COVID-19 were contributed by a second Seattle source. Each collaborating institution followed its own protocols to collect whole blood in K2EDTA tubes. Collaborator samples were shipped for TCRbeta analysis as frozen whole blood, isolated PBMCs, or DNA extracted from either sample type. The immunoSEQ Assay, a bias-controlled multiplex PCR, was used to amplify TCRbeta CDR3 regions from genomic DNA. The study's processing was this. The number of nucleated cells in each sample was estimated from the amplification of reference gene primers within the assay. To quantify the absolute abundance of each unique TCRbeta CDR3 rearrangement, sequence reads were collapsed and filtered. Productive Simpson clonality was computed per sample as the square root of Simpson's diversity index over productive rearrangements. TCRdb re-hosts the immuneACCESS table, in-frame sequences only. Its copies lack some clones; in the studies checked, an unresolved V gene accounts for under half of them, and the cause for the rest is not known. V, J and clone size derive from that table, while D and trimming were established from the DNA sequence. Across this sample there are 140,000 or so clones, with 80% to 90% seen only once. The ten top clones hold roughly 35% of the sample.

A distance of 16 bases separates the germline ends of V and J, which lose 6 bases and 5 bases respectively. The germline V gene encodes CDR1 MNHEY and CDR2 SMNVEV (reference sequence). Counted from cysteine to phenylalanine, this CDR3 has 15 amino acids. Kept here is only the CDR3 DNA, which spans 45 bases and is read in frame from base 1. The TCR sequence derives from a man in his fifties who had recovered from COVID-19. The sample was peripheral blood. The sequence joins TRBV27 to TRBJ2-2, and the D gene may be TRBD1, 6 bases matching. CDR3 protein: CASRTTQGETGELFF. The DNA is TGTGCCAGCAGGACTACACAGGGTGAAACCGGGGAGCTGTTTTTT.